This T cell receptor beta chain was captured in a study of T cells in Graves' hyperthyroidism and ophthalmopathy. Study results and limitations: Also found in blood were most expanded thyroid clonotypes above 0.001.

Amplified TCR beta CDR3 regions derived from RNA transcripts. The HTBI set primed first-round TCR CDR3 RT-PCR. TCRdb re-derived calls from the multiplex PCR reads in MiXCR, one entry per CDR3 protein. The sample has a few hundred thousand distinct CDR3 sequences, approximately 25% seen once; the top ten hold less than 85%. Germline V gene sequence: CDR1 MDHEN, CDR2 SYDVKM. V lost 2 bases, J lost 7 bases, and 5 bases stayed unmatched. CDR3 length: 15 residues. Worth noting for this clonotype: What it recognizes is unknown. No conserved phenylalanine or tryptophan is present at the end of the CDR3, so a read error is the likely explanation.

The TCR was taken from a man aged 50 to 60 with Graves' hyperthyroidism. The chain recombines TRBV28 with TRBJ1-6; TRBD1 aligns across 7 bases. The specimen sequenced was blood. The CDR3 is CASSLQQGRNSPLHL. CDR3 nucleotides: TGTGCCAGCAGTTTACAACAGGGGCGGAATTCACCCCTCCACCTT.